This TCR beta chain derives from a study of CD8+CD57+ T cells in acquired aplastic anemia. Overall study context: When averaged, DNA from sorted CD4+ and CD8+ cells came to approximately 3.2 ug. Study findings and constraints: Significant differences in CD8+ Simpson's diversity were not observed between patients and controls.

Using genomic DNA as the template, TCR beta VDJ and CDR3 profiling was carried out. TCRdb re-analysed the reads in MiXCR, keeping a single row per CDR3 protein. The sample yields under 250,000 distinct CDR3 sequences, roughly 35% seen once. This CDR3 comprises 13 residues. Germline CDR1 reads SGHDT; CDR2 reads YYEEEE. With 4 bases removed from V and 2 bases from J, the gap between germline ends came to 7 bases. This clonotype has at least ten counts. Its antigen is not known. J is TRBJ1-5 and V is TRBV5-6; D gene uncertain. This TCR came from a human donor in good health, serving as a control. Sequencing was done on a sample of sorted CD4+, CD8+, or CD8+CD57+ T cells (not recorded which) from PBMCs. In DNA form, the CDR3 reads TGTGCCAGCAGCCCGTCAGGCAATCAGCCCCAGCATTTT. Its protein product is CASSPSGNQPQHF.